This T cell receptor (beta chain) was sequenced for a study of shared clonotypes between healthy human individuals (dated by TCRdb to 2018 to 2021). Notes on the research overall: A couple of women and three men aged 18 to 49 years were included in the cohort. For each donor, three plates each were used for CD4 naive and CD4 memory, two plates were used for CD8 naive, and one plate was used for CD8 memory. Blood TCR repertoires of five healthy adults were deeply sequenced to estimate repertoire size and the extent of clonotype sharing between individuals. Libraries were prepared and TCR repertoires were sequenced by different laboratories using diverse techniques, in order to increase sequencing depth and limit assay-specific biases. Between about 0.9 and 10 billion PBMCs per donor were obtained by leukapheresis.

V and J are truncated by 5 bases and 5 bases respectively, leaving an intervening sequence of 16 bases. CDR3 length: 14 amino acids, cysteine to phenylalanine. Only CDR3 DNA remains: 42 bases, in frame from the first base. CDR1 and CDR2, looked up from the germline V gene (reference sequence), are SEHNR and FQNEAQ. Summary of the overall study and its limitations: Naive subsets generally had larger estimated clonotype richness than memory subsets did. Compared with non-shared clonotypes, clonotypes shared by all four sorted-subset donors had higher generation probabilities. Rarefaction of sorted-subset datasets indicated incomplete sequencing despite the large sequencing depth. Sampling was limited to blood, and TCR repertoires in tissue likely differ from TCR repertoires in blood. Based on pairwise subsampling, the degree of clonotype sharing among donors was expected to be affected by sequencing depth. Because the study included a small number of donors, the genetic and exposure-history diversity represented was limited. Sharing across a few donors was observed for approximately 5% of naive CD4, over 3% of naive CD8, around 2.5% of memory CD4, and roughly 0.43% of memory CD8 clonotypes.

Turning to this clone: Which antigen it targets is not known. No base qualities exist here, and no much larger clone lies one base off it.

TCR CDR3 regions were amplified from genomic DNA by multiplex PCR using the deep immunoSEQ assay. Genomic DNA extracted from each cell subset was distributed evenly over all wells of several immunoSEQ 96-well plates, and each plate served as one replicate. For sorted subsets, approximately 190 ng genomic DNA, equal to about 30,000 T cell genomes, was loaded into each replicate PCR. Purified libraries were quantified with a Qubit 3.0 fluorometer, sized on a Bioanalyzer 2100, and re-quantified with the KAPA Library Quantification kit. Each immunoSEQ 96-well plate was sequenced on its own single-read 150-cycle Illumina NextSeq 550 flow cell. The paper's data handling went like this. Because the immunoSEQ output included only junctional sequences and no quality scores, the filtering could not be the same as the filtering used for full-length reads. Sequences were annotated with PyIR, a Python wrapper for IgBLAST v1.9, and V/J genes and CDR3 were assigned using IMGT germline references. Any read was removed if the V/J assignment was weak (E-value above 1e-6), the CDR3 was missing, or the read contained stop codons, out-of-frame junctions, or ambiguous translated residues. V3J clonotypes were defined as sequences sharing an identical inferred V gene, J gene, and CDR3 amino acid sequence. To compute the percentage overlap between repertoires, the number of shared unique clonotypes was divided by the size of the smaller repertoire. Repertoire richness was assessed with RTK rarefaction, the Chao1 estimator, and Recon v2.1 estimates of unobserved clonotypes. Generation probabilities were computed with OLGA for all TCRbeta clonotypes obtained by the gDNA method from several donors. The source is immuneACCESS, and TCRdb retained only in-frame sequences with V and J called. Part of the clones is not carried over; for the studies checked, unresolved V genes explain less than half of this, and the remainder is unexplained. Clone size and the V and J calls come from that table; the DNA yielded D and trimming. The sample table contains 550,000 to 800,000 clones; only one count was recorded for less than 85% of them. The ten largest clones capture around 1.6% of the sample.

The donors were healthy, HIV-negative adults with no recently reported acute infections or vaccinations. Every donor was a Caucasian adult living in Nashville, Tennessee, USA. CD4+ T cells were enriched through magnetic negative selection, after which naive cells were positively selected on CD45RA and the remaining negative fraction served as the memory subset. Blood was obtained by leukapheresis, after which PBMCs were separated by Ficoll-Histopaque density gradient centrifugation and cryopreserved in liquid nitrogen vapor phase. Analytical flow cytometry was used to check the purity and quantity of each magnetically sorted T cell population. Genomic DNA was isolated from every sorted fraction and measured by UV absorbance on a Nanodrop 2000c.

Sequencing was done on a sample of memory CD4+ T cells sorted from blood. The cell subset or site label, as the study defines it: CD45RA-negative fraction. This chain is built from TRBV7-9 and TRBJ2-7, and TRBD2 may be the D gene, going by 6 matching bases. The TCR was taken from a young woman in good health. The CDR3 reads CASSTTGLVNEQYF. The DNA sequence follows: TGTGCCAGCAGCACGACGGGACTCGTTAACGAGCAGTACTTC.